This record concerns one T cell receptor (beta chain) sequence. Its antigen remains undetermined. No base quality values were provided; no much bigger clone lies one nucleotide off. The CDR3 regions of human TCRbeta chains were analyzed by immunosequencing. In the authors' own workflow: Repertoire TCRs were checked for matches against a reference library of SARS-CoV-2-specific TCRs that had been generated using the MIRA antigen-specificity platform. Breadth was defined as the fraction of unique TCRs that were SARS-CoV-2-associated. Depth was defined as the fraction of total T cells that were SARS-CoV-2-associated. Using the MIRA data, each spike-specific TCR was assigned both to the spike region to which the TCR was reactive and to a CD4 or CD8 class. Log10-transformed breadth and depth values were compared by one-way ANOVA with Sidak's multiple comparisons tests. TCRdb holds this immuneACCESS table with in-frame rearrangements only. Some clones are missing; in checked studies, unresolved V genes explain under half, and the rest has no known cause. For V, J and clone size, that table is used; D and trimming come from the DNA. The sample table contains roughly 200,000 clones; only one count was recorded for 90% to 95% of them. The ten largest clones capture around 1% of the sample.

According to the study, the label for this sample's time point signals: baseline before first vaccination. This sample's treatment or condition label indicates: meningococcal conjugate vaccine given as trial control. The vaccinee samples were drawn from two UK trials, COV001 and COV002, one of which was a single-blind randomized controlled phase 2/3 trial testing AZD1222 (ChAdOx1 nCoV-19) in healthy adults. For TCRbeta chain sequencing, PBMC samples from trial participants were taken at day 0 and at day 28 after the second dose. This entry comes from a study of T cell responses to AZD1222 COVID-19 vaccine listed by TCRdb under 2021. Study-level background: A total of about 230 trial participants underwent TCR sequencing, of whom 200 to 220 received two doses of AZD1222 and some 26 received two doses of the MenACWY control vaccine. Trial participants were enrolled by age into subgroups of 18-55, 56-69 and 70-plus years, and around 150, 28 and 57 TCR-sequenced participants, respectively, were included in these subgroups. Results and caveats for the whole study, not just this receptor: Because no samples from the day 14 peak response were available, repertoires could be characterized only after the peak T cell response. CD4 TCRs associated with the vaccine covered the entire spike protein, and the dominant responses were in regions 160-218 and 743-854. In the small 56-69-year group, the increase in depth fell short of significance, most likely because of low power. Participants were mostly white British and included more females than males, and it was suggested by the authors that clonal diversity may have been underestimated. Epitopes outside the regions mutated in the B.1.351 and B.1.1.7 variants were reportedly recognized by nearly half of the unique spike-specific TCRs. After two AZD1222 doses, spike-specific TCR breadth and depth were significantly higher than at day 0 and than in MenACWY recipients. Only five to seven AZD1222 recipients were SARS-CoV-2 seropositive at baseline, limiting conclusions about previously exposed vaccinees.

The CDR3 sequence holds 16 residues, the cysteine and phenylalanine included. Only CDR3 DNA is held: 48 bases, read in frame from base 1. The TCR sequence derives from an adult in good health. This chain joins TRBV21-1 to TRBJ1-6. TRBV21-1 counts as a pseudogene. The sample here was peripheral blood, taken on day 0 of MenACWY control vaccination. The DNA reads TGTGCCAGCAGCACTAGACAACTGAAGAGTGATTCACCCCTCCACTTT. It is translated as CASSTRQLKSDSPLHF.